The rows below give T cell receptor beta chains drawn from one sample of a study of T cell changes during pregnancy in multiple sclerosis. Generated by immunoSEQ multiplex PCR, the TCRdb table keeps only in-frame clones and is missing some. The data show approximately 65,000 clones, approximately 89% seen once. This specimen was peripheral blood, taken in the third trimester of pregnancy. Receptor source: a female donor in good health, enrolled as a control in a pregnancy study. The CDR3 runs from the conserved cysteine through the conserved F or W.

CDR3 length: 12; J gene: TRBJ1-2; V gene: TRBV6-5; CDR3 protein: CASRRGEGGYTF
CDR3 length: 15; J gene: TRBJ1-4; V gene: TRBV6-6; CDR3 protein: CASSYTGGGNEKLFF
CDR3 length: 12; J gene: TRBJ2-4; V gene: TRBV5-8; CDR3 protein: CASSLRGYIQYF
CDR3 length: 13; J gene: TRBJ2-1; V gene: TRBV7-3; CDR3 protein: CASSSGLNNEQFF
CDR3 length: 14; J gene: TRBJ2-5; V gene: TRBV18; CDR3 protein: CASSPRGTQETQYF
CDR3 length: 13; J gene: TRBJ1-1; V gene: TRBV7-2; CDR3 protein: CASSLVAPWEAFF
CDR3 length: 16; J gene: TRBJ2-3; V gene: TRBV15; CDR3 protein: CATSREGLAATDTQYF
CDR3 length: 16; J gene: TRBJ2-1; V gene: TRBV7-9; CDR3 protein: CASSHRQGSSYNEQFF
CDR3 length: 15; J gene: TRBJ2-3; V gene: TRBV5-1; CDR3 protein: CASSPLAGAEDTQYF
CDR3 length: 13; J gene: TRBJ2-4; V gene: TRBV18; CDR3 protein: CASSPSRGDIQYF
CDR3 length: 14; J gene: TRBJ2-2; V gene: TRBV7-2; CDR3 protein: CASSLGTSAGELFF
CDR3 length: 16; J gene: TRBJ1-1; V gene: TRBV9; CDR3 protein: CASSPPPQGEFTEAFF
CDR3 length: 13; J gene: TRBJ1-2; V gene: TRBV15; CDR3 protein: CATSRDPTGPSSF
CDR3 length: 15; J gene: TRBJ2-3; V gene: TRBV4-1; CDR3 protein: CASSPRGDVPDTQYF
CDR3 length: 16; J gene: TRBJ1-6; V gene: TRBV11-1; CDR3 protein: CASSLPPDRGRSPLHF
CDR3 length: 12; J gene: TRBJ1-5; V gene: TRBV10-3; CDR3 protein: CAIIEGNQPQHF
CDR3 length: 15; J gene: TRBJ2-2; V gene: TRBV4-3; CDR3 protein: CASSQDWEGFGELFF
CDR3 length: 15; J gene: TRBJ2-7; V gene: TRBV2; CDR3 protein: CASRPTGGSSYEQYF
CDR3 length: 14; J gene: TRBJ1-6; V gene: TRBV28; CDR3 protein: CASSLFTGDSPLHF
CDR3 length: 15; J gene: TRBJ2-5; V gene: TRBV27; CDR3 protein: CASSPLSDYQETQYF
CDR3 length: 13; J gene: TRBJ1-1; V gene: TRBV18; CDR3 protein: CASSPVRDTEAFF
CDR3 length: 15; J gene: TRBJ1-1; V gene: TRBV5-1; CDR3 protein: CASSLSGGGGTEAFF
CDR3 length: 11; J gene: TRBJ1-1; V gene: TRBV5-3; CDR3 protein: CARSTNTEAFF
CDR3 length: 12; J gene: TRBJ2-5; V gene: TRBV6-5; CDR3 protein: CASSKTGGTQYF
CDR3 length: 15; J gene: TRBJ1-2; V gene: TRBV19; CDR3 protein: CASSNRRQGRYGYTF
CDR3 length: 18; J gene: TRBJ2-4; V gene: TRBV4-1; CDR3 protein: CASSQGLASGGTKNIQYF
CDR3 length: 11; J gene: TRBJ2-7; V gene: TRBV27; CDR3 protein: CASTWGDEQYF
CDR3 length: 13; J gene: TRBJ1-2; V gene: TRBV6-4; CDR3 protein: CASSAGEGDGYTF
CDR3 length: 16; J gene: TRBJ1-1; V gene: TRBV4-3; CDR3 protein: CASSRTPGQGNTEAFF
CDR3 length: 12; J gene: TRBJ1-2; V gene: TRBV6-1; CDR3 protein: CASAQGVYGYTF
CDR3 length: 14; J gene: TRBJ2-3; V gene: TRBV7-3; CDR3 protein: CASSSFTRGDTQYF
CDR3 length: 14; J gene: TRBJ1-2; V gene: TRBV6-1; CDR3 protein: CASRRGTDNYGYTF
CDR3 length: 13; J gene: TRBJ1-2; V gene: TRBV19; CDR3 protein: CASSMQARYGYTF
CDR3 length: 15; J gene: TRBJ2-5; V gene: TRBV28; CDR3 protein: CATSLTGTAQETQYF
CDR3 length: 13; J gene: TRBJ2-1; V gene: TRBV12-5; CDR3 protein: CASAGSTYNEQFF
CDR3 length: 17; J gene: TRBJ1-2; V gene: TRBV9; CDR3 protein: CASSVGTGGSFVYGYTF
CDR3 length: 13; J gene: TRBJ2-4; V gene: TRBV7-3; CDR3 protein: CASSLGQGDIQYF
CDR3 length: 18; J gene: TRBJ2-5; V gene: TRBV5-1; CDR3 protein: CASSLFPIGPGQQETQYF
CDR3 length: 14; J gene: TRBJ1-4; V gene: TRBV27; CDR3 protein: CASTVRQGSEKLFF
CDR3 length: 11; J gene: TRBJ2-3; V gene: TRBV20-1; CDR3 protein: CSLKLARTQYF
CDR3 length: 14; J gene: TRBJ2-7; V gene: TRBV27; CDR3 protein: CASSLKRGHYEQYF
CDR3 length: 13; J gene: TRBJ1-2; V gene: TRBV19; CDR3 protein: CASTRGQGNGYTF
CDR3 length: 12; J gene: TRBJ1-2; V gene: TRBV5-6; CDR3 protein: CASWHLGRGYTF
CDR3 length: 15; J gene: TRBJ1-6; V gene: TRBV4-1; CDR3 protein: CASSQAQGVNSPLHF
CDR3 length: 14; J gene: TRBJ2-3; V gene: TRBV25-1; CDR3 protein: CASLGGLGPDTQYF
CDR3 length: 13; J gene: TRBJ2-7; V gene: TRBV11-2; CDR3 protein: CASSFKTVVEQYF
CDR3 length: 13; J gene: TRBJ1-1; V gene: TRBV7-9; CDR3 protein: CASLNRENTEAFF
CDR3 length: 14; J gene: TRBJ1-2; V gene: TRBV30; CDR3 protein: CAWSPGTGLSGYTF
CDR3 length: 15; J gene: TRBJ2-7; V gene: TRBV4-3; CDR3 protein: CASSPGQGASYEQYF
CDR3 length: 16; J gene: TRBJ2-3; V gene: TRBV9; CDR3 protein: CASSGASGGYKDTQYF
CDR3 length: 15; J gene: TRBJ1-2; V gene: TRBV7-2; CDR3 protein: CASRTGQPGVGGYTF
CDR3 length: 14; J gene: TRBJ1-1; V gene: TRBV19; CDR3 protein: CASSPSRGSHEAFF
CDR3 length: 14; J gene: TRBJ1-1; V gene: TRBV27; CDR3 protein: CASSLGGRNTEAFF
CDR3 length: 14; J gene: TRBJ1-6; V gene: TRBV7-9; CDR3 protein: CASSWTTGNSPLHF
CDR3 length: 15; J gene: TRBJ2-3; V gene: TRBV10-3; CDR3 protein: CAISVGHPSTDTQYF
CDR3 length: 14; J gene: TRBJ2-3; V gene: TRBV25-1; CDR3 protein: CASSEFRLTDTQYF
CDR3 length: 14; J gene: TRBJ1-5; V gene: TRBV10-3; CDR3 protein: CAISTGRFNQPQHF
CDR3 length: 16; J gene: TRBJ1-1; V gene: TRBV10-3; CDR3 protein: CAISESPRGGNTEAFF
CDR3 length: 14; J gene: TRBJ1-2; V gene: TRBV7-9; CDR3 protein: CASSWDTRNYGYTF
CDR3 length: 14; J gene: TRBJ2-2; V gene: TRBV9; CDR3 protein: CASDRGRDTGELFF